Listed below are T cell receptor beta chains from one sample, sequenced in a study of cytomegalovirus exposure and HLA in healthy donors. Sequenced by immunoSEQ multiplex PCR; TCRdb stores in-frame clones only, minus some. The table shows more than 100,000 clones, with 65% to 80% occurring only once. Source material: PBMCs. Source of these receptors: a woman between 18 and 29 years old in good health and CMV-seropositive. Each CDR3 is given with its conserved first and last residue. The D gene is left open where the match is weak. Size tells how often a clone was seen (once, few, many) or the class of an expanded clone, and some rows leave it out.

j_call | clone_size | d_call | v_call | cdr3_nt | cdr3_aa
TRBJ2-4 | - | - | TRBV5-8 | TGTGCCAGCAGCCCTGGACACTGGGCCAAAAACATTCAGTACTTC | CASSPGHWAKNIQYF
TRBJ1-1 | once | - | TRBV28 | TGTGCCAGCAGTTTAGCCTTGATCGGCAGGGCGAACACTGAAGCTTTCTTT | CASSLALIGRANTEAFF
TRBJ2-5 | - | TRBD2 | TRBV9 | TGTGCCAGCAGCCCTGGGACTAGTACTCAACCAAACTTC | CASSPGTSTQPNF
TRBJ2-1 | few | - | TRBV21-1 | TGTGCCAGCACTACAGGGGTCGGGAGGCTAGCGGGAGTTTATGACAATGAGCAGTTCTTC | CASTTGVGRLAGVYDNEQFF
TRBJ1-4 | few | - | TRBV19 | TGTGCCAGTAGTCCCATCCCAGGGTTCGGGGAAAAACTGTTTTTT | CASSPIPGFGEKLFF
TRBJ1-1 | - | TRBD1 | TRBV11-1 | TGTGCCAGCAGTTCCGGACAGGGGCAAGAAGCTTTCTTT | CASSSGQGQEAFF
TRBJ2-7 | few | TRBD2 | TRBV15 | TGTGCCACCAGCAGATCCTCGGTCAGACTAGCGGGAACCCAGTACTTC | CATSRSSVRLAGTQYF
TRBJ2-1 | - | TRBD1 | TRBV5-1 | TGCGCCAGCAGCTCGGGACAGGGGATAGGCAATGAGCAGTTCTTC | CASSSGQGIGNEQFF
TRBJ1-1 | - | - | TRBV10-1 | TGCGCCGCGCAGGGGATGAAGCACACTGAAGCTTTCTTT | CAAQGMKHTEAFF
TRBJ2-5 | - | - | TRBV6-1 | TGTGCCAGCAGGACAGAGTACCAAGAGACCCAGTACTTC | CASRTEYQETQYF
TRBJ2-1 | - | TRBD2 | TRBV7-9 | TGTGCCAGCAGCTCAATCCTAGCGGACCATGAGCAGTTCTTC | CASSSILADHEQFF
TRBJ2-3 | - | TRBD2 | TRBV28 | TGTGCCAGCAGTTCCCCCGGGACTAGCGGCACAGATACGCAGTATTTT | CASSSPGTSGTDTQYF
TRBJ2-5 | - | - | TRBV7-3 | TGTGCCAGCAGCCCCACCGGACTTCAAGAGACCCAGTACTTC | CASSPTGLQETQYF
TRBJ2-7 | once | TRBD1 | TRBV5-1 | TGCGCCAGCAGCTTAGGACAGGTCCGTATCTACGAGCAGTACTTC | CASSLGQVRIYEQYF
TRBJ1-2 | - | TRBD1 | TRBV7-9 | TGTGCCAGCAGCTTACTAATTACAGGGGGCTCTAACTACGGCTACACCTTC | CASSLLITGGSNYGYTF
TRBJ1-4 | few | TRBD1 | TRBV19 | TGTGCCAGTAGCCCCTCCGGGACAGGGTCTGAAAAACTGTTTTTT | CASSPSGTGSEKLFF
TRBJ2-3 | - | TRBD2 | TRBV6-5 | TGTGCCAGCAGTTACTCCCGAGCGGGGGAAACAGATACGCAGTATTTT | CASSYSRAGETDTQYF
TRBJ1-1 | - | TRBD1 | TRBV9 | TGTGCCAGCAGCGTAGGCTTGAGGGACAGGGGGCTAGGATACACTGAAGCTTTCTTT | CASSVGLRDRGLGYTEAFF
TRBJ2-1 | few | - | TRBV30 | TGTGCCTGGAGTGAGGGACTTAAGCATGAGCAGTTCTTC | CAWSEGLKHEQFF
TRBJ2-2 | - | - | TRBV10-3 | TGTGCCATCAGTGAGTATGGTTTAGTCGGGAACACCGGGGAGCTGTTTTTT | CAISEYGLVGNTGELFF
TRBJ2-3 | - | TRBD2 | TRBV6-1 | TGTGCCAGCAGTACCCTAGCGGGAGTTTTAGATACGCAGTATTTT | CASSTLAGVLDTQYF
TRBJ2-7 | few | - | TRBV10-3 | TGTGCCATCAGTGAGGAGGATTTTTGGAACTCCTACGAGCAGTACTTC | CAISEEDFWNSYEQYF
TRBJ2-6 | - | - | TRBV11-2 | TGTGCCAGCAGCCTACACTCGGGAGGGGCCAACGTCCTGACTTTC | CASSLHSGGANVLTF
TRBJ1-2 | - | - | TRBV11-3 | TGTGCCAGCAGCTTACCCCCCGTTAGCAGCTATGGCTACACCTTC | CASSLPPVSSYGYTF
TRBJ1-1 | - | - | TRBV28 | TGTGCCAGCAGTTTTTTTGTAGGGGACACATTGAACACTGAAGCTTTCTTT | CASSFFVGDTLNTEAFF
TRBJ2-2 | - | TRBD2 | TRBV27 | TGTGCCAGCAAAAGCGGGGGGGCAGGGGAGCTGTTTTTT | CASKSGGAGELFF
TRBJ2-1 | - | - | TRBV6-1 | TGTGCCAGCAGTGATTTGGGGCTTTACAATGAGCAGTTCTTC | CASSDLGLYNEQFF
TRBJ1-4 | - | TRBD1 | TRBV7-6 | TGTGCCAGCAGCGAACGTCCGGGACAGGGTGAAAAACTGTTTTTT | CASSERPGQGEKLFF
TRBJ1-1 | - | TRBD1 | TRBV7-2 | TGTGCCAGCAGCCTGGGACAGCAAGCTTTCTTT | CASSLGQQAFF
TRBJ2-3 | - | - | TRBV5-1 | TGCGCCAGCAGCTTTACAGCGGGCACAGATACGCAGTATTTT | CASSFTAGTDTQYF
TRBJ1-6 | - | - | TRBV2 | TGTGCCAGCAGCCAAGGACACGGCCAAAATTCACCCCTCCACTTT | CASSQGHGQNSPLHF
TRBJ1-6 | - | TRBD1 | TRBV5-6 | TGTGCCAGCAGCTGGGGGACAGGGGGCGACCCGCGCGCCCTCCACTTT | CASSWGTGGDPRALHF
TRBJ2-3 | - | TRBD1 | TRBV5-4 | TGTGCCAGCAGCCCCAGTCCGGGACAGGGGATTGAGTCAGCAGATACGCAGTATTTT | CASSPSPGQGIESADTQYF
TRBJ1-5 | - | - | TRBV6-1 | TGTGCCAGCAGTGAACGGGGGGGACACACTAATCAGCCCCAGCATTTT | CASSERGGHTNQPQHF
TRBJ2-1 | - | - | TRBV11-2 | TGTGCCAGCAACTATGGAACCTCCTACAATGAGCAGTTCTTC | CASNYGTSYNEQFF
TRBJ1-4 | - | - | TRBV19 | TGTGCCAGTAGTATAGTACCCGGGTTGGATGAAAAACTGTTTTTT | CASSIVPGLDEKLFF
TRBJ2-7 | - | TRBD1 | TRBV5-1 | TGCGCCAGCAGTTCCGGACAGGGACATGACTACGAGCAGTACTTC | CASSSGQGHDYEQYF
TRBJ1-1 | - | - | TRBV7-6 | TGTGCCAGCAGCGCAGGAACACCAGGGTACACTGAAGCTTTCTTT | CASSAGTPGYTEAFF
TRBJ1-5 | - | - | TRBV6-1 | TGTGCCAGCAGTGATTGGGGGCCTCAGCCCCAGCATTTT | CASSDWGPQPQHF
TRBJ2-4 | - | TRBD2 | TRBV10-3 | TGTGCCATCAGTGAACTAGCGGGAGGTGTCAACATTCAGTACTTC | CAISELAGGVNIQYF
TRBJ2-1 | few | - | TRBV9 | TGTGCCAGCAGCGTAGCGGGAGTCCGGGAGCAGTTCTTC | CASSVAGVREQFF